This entry concerns a single T cell receptor (beta chain). CDR3 length equals 11 residues. With 5 bases removed from V and 7 bases from J, the gap between germline ends came to 9 bases. The sample is drawn from a study of blood T cell repertoires in COVID-19. Original data processing: Reference gene primer amplification in the assay estimated nucleated cell counts. Some clones are missing from TCRdb's copy, which holds only in-frame ones; the method was immunoSEQ multiplex PCR. For V, J and clone size, that table is used; D and trimming come from the DNA. The sample shows thousands of clones, 85% to 90% of them seen only once.

Sequenced sample: peripheral blood. This TCR was sampled from a man at least 80 years old with active COVID-19. V is TRBV12-3 or TRBV12-4 and J is TRBJ2-7; D ambiguous. The CDR3 spells CASSRGREQYF. The DNA of the CDR3 is TGTGCCAGCAGTCGCGGAAGGGAGCAGTACTTC.